This T cell receptor beta chain is from a study of blood T cell repertoires in COVID-19. Study details: There were acute and convalescent COVID-19 samples, and they came from the United States, Italy and Spain.

The Seattle site enrolled patients during active infection and followed them longitudinally. This CDR3 has 15 residues. Germline values: CDR1 SNHLY, CDR2 FYNNEI. Trimming left V 6 bases short and J 9 bases short, with 18 bases between. Study processing details: By means of reference gene primer amplification, nucleated cell counts were estimated. Profiling relied on immunoSEQ multiplex PCR, and the TCRdb table lists in-frame clones only, not all of them. V and J calls and clone size are those listed in that table; D and trimming were worked out from the DNA. Of 150,000 to 200,000 clones listed, approximately 86% are singletons.

Sequencing input: peripheral blood. This receptor was obtained from a man aged 55 to 70 with COVID-19, enrolled during active disease. The V and J genes are TRBV2 and TRBJ1-6, with D tentatively TRBD1 (5 bases). Here the CDR3 reads CASSPERGRGSPLHF. CDR3 nucleotides: TGTGCCAGCAGCCCCGAGCGGGGCCGGGGTTCACCCCTCCACTTT.